This T cell receptor (beta chain) was captured in a study of blood T cell repertoires in COVID-19 (dated by TCRdb to the early 2020s). At the level of the whole study: Samples from collaborators originated in the United States, Italy and Spain and spanned both the acute and convalescent phases of COVID-19. The repertoires were made available in a free public database intended to serve as a resource for research on the immune response to SARS-CoV-2. Where available, HLA class I and class II types were obtained from metadata supplied by the sample provider rather than from assay-based typing. Nearly every sample came with metadata listing a de-identified subject ID, COVID-19 status, age in years and sex. Samples were obtained from the ongoing ImmuneRACE study (first 160 participants) and from over 1,000 subjects provided by 6 global collaborators. The prospective study material was composed of cDNA or gDNA derived from T cells, B-cell-depleted T cells, or PBMCs. The dataset comprised deeply sampled blood TCRbeta repertoires from subjects exposed to, actively infected with, or recovered from COVID-19. General findings and caveats noted by the study authors: The amount of clinical and demographic metadata varied by source and participant and was provided uncurated.

As concerns this clone: This clone's antigen is unknown. Within one base of it there is no much larger clone, and no base qualities were kept.

TCRbeta CDR3 regions were amplified from genomic DNA using the immunoSEQ Assay, a bias-controlled multiplex PCR. The original methods were these. Within the assay, amplification of reference gene primers was used to estimate how many nucleated cells each sample contained. Sequence reads were collapsed and filtered to measure the absolute abundance of every unique TCRbeta CDR3 rearrangement. For each sample, productive Simpson clonality was calculated as the square root of Simpson's diversity index over productive rearrangements. The immuneACCESS repertoire file appears here via TCRdb, limited to in-frame rearrangements. These files lack a portion of the clones; in checked studies, under half of the deficit traces to unresolved V genes, and the cause of the others is not known. The DNA gave D and trimming, while V, J and clone size come from that table. Counted in this sample were just over 300,000 clones; roughly 90% of them appeared once. In total, the top ten clones hold 1.5% to 2% of the sample.

In Seattle, one collaborating source enrolled patients while the infection was active and tracked those patients longitudinally over the course of disease. Collaborating institutions collected whole blood in K2EDTA tubes following their own protocols. For TCRbeta analysis, collaborator samples were shipped as frozen whole blood, as isolated PBMCs, or as DNA extracted from either sample type. From the germline V gene (reference sequence), CDR1 is LGHDT and CDR2 is YNNKEL. The V end loses 0 bases and the J end loses 6 bases, and a stretch of 11 bases separates them. Taken from cysteine to phenylalanine, the CDR3 has 15 residues. Kept here is only the CDR3 DNA, which spans 45 bases and is read in frame from base 1.

This receptor was taken from a woman aged 25 to 39 with COVID-19, enrolled during active disease. The specimen was peripheral blood. The chain links TRBV3-1 (or the pseudogene TRBV3-2) with TRBJ1-4; the D gene remains uncertain. The sequenced DNA is TGTGCCAGCAGCCAAGATTTCCGTCGGGATGAAAAACTGTTTTTT. Translated, it gives CASSQDFRRDEKLFF.